These T cell receptor beta chains were read from a single sample in a study of cytomegalovirus exposure and HLA in healthy donors. The assay was immunoSEQ multiplex PCR, and TCRdb's table has in-frame clones only and misses some. Counted here are roughly 120,000 clones, about four fifths occurring once; the ten biggest clones make up roughly 2.2%. The sample taken for sequencing was PBMCs. The receptors originated from a woman in her 30s in good health and CMV-seronegative. Both conserved end residues are trimmed from each CDR3. The order of the fields is J gene, V gene, CDR3 protein.

TRBJ2-4 | TRBV7-9 | ASSLPGLAEKNIQY
TRBJ2-3 | TRBV7-9 | ASSRGLAEKDTQY
TRBJ2-5 | TRBV5-1 | ASSLTGELETQY
TRBJ2-7 | TRBV7-8 | ASSLVPAGGPSYEQY
TRBJ2-2 | TRBV7-2 | ASSPPGLGITGELF
TRBJ2-3 | TRBV5-4 | ASSSRTSRPTDTQY
TRBJ2-7 | TRBV5-1 | ASSFGTGGYEQY
TRBJ2-1 | TRBV5-1 | ASSSLAGGNEQF
TRBJ1-4 | TRBV10-1 | ASDEVNEKLF
TRBJ2-5 | TRBV5-1 | ASSPQTGVEETQY
TRBJ2-5 | TRBV13 | ASSRQGGETQY
TRBJ1-2 | TRBV7-8 | ASSLLSGQGLRGYT
TRBJ2-7 | TRBV2 | ASSADTMGANEQY
TRBJ2-3 | TRBV15 | ATSRGLAGEPPITDTQY
TRBJ2-1 | TRBV19 | ASRDLAGAGNEQF
TRBJ2-1 | TRBV29-1 | SVGFSYNEQF
TRBJ2-5 | TRBV5-1 | ASSLRGLAGGAETQY
TRBJ1-6 | TRBV6-5 | ASGRQGDSPLH
TRBJ2-7 | TRBV10-3 | AITPSDTAYEQY
TRBJ2-7 | TRBV19 | ASNSGQGAYEQY
TRBJ2-1 | TRBV7-2 | ASSLGEYDNEQF
TRBJ2-1 | TRBV7-8 | ASSLVWGGSYNEQF
TRBJ2-5 | TRBV12-5 | ASASGDSKSETQY
TRBJ2-7 | TRBV21-1 | ASSKVGVAERGRYEQY
TRBJ2-1 | TRBV30 | AWDMGDRVGEQF
TRBJ1-3 | TRBV7-9 | ASSLDPGVKGNTIY
TRBJ2-1 | TRBV7-9 | ASSSPLAEYNEQF
TRBJ2-7 | TRBV7-9 | ASSFQVGGSYEQY
TRBJ2-1 | TRBV4-2 | ASSQDQREPRNEQF
TRBJ2-1 | TRBV7-3 | ASSLMGDRGLRGEQF
TRBJ2-2 | TRBV28 | ASSLWGGGTRTGELF
TRBJ1-5 | TRBV19 | ASSTLSNQPQH
TRBJ2-3 | TRBV21-1 | ASSSGTDPSTDTQY
TRBJ2-2 | TRBV5-5 | ASSLYRFWTGWTGELF
TRBJ2-7 | TRBV11-2 | ASSLGFWEYEQY
TRBJ1-1 | TRBV30 | ARGPPENTEAF
TRBJ2-7 | TRBV30 | AWNRKTSPNEQY
TRBJ2-5 | TRBV19 | ATLDLLEETQY
TRBJ2-1 | TRBV29-1 | SVEGGGGHEQF
TRBJ2-5 | TRBV2 | ASSGRERGETQY
TRBJ2-1 | TRBV30 | AFDGTRHEQF
TRBJ1-1 | TRBV6-5 | ASSLDGGKAF
TRBJ2-1 | TRBV4-1 | ASSQDSGTSGNQQF
TRBJ2-7 | TRBV18 | ASSPLHGGETYEQY
TRBJ1-6 | TRBV5-1 | ASSLGVTGNSPLH
TRBJ1-2 | TRBV10-2 | ASSARPVPNGYT
TRBJ2-7 | TRBV19 | ASSLLAETIYEQY
TRBJ1-4 | TRBV19 | ASSANRGSTNEKLF
TRBJ1-2 | TRBV9 | ASSAGGVFYNYGYT
TRBJ2-7 | TRBV5-1 | ASAGLAGGYEQY
TRBJ2-4 | TRBV7-2 | ASSLERAGNIQY
TRBJ2-7 | TRBV6-5 | ASSQTDLSSYEQY
TRBJ2-7 | TRBV7-9 | ASSSGREASYEQY
TRBJ1-2 | TRBV12-5 | ASGLVHFWTGRSNGYT
TRBJ1-3 | TRBV6-6 | ASSYTPTGSGNTIY
TRBJ2-7 | TRBV21-1 | ASSKDSSGRGYEQY
TRBJ2-1 | TRBV10-3 | AISEPSLINEQF